This T cell receptor (beta chain) was sequenced in a study of Ad26.COV2.S vaccination and SARS-CoV-2 variants. Comment on this clone: Its antigen is not known.

Sequencing was performed with immunoSEQ multiplex PCR; in TCRdb, only in-frame clones are kept and a portion is missing. The data contain roughly 300,000 clones, 80% to 90% of them singletons. Specified treatment: some 19 received Ad26.COV2.S at low or high dose, single or two shots; roughly five received placebo; per-sample allocation not given. Sampling was done on day 63 after the first vaccine or placebo injection. Boston hosted the donor, who was an adult aged 18-55 years. Whole-study findings and limits: The breadth of spike-specific CD8+ and CD4+ T cell responses after vaccination was reportedly substantial. The TCR breadth and depth analyses may have produced an underestimate of total T cell responses. Vaccinees showed greater spike-specific TCR breadth than placebo recipients.

Trimming pared 6 bases from V and 3 bases from J, leaving 6 bases between. CDR3 length: 11 amino acids. This chain links TRBV12-3 or TRBV12-4 with TRBJ2-7; D gene ambiguous. The sample in question was peripheral blood, obtained in a trial of Ad26.COV2.S vaccine versus placebo. This clonotype originated in a person between 18 and 65 years old who received the Ad26.COV2.S COVID-19 vaccine or a placebo. The CDR3: CASSRFYEQYF. In nucleotides, the CDR3 is TGTGCCAGCAGCCGGTTCTACGAGCAGTACTTC.